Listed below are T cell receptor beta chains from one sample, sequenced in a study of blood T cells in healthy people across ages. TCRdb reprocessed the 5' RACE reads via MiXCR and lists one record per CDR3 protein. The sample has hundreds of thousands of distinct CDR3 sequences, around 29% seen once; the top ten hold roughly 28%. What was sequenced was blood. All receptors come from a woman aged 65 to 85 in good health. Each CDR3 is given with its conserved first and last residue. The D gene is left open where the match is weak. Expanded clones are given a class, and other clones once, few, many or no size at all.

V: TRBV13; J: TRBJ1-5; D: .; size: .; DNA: TGTGCCAGCAGCTTAGGGGCAGGGGAGGACCAGCCCCAGCATTTT; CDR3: CASSLGAGEDQPQHF
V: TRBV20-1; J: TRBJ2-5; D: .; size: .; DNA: TGCAGTGCTAGAGTGGGGGGAGGCCAAGAGACCCAGTACTTC; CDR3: CSARVGGGQETQYF
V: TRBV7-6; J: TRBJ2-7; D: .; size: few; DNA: TGTGCCAGCAGCTTAGCACCTCTACGCGAGCAGTACTTC; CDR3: CASSLAPLREQYF
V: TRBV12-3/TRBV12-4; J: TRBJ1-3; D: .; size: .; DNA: TGTGCCAGCAAGGGTCCTGGAAACACCACATATTTT; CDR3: CASKGPGNTTYF
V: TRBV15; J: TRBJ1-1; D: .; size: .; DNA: TGTGCCACCAGCAGAGTCACCCGGGAGTTCACTGAAGCTTTCTTT; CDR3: CATSRVTREFTEAFF
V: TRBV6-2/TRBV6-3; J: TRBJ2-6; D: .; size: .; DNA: TGTGCCAGCAGTATAACTAACTCTGGGGCCAACGTCCTGACTTTC; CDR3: CASSITNSGANVLTF
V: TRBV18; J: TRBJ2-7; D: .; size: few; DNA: TGTGCCAGCTCACCTGAATGGAGCGGCAGCTACGAGCAGTACTTC; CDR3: CASSPEWSGSYEQYF
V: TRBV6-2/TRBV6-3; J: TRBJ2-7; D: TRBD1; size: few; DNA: TGTGCCTCGGGACAGGGTTTCTACGAGCAGTACTTC; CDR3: CASGQGFYEQYF
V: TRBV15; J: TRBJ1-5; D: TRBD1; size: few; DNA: TGTGCCACCAGCAGACTTGTACGGACAGGGGACGATCAGCCCCAGCATTTT; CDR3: CATSRLVRTGDDQPQHF
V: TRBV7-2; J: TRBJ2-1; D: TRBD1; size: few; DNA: TGTGCCAGCAGCCAGGACAGGGCGTCGCAGTTCTTC; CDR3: CASSQDRASQFF
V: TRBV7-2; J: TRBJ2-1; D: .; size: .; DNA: TGTGCCAGCAGCTTAGCGCTCGTTACTAATGAGCAGTTCTTC; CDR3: CASSLALVTNEQFF
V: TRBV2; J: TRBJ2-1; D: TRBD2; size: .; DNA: TGTGCCAGCAGCGGGACTAGCGGGCACTACAATGAGCAGTTCTTC; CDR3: CASSGTSGHYNEQFF
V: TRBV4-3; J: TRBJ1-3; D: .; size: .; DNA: TGCGCCAGCAGCCAAGTAATTGATCGGACAGCGAGCTCTGGAAACACCATATATTTT; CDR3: CASSQVIDRTASSGNTIYF
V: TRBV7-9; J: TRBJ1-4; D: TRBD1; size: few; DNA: TGTGCCAGCAGCTTAAACAGGGGAAATGAAAAACTGTTTTTT; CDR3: CASSLNRGNEKLFF
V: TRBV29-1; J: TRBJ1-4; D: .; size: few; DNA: TGCAGCGTTGGGGATAGCACCCGTAATGAAAAACTGTTTTTT; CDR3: CSVGDSTRNEKLFF
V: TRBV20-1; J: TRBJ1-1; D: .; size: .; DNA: TGCAGTGCTGCCTGGGGCCCCGGCACTGAAGCTTTCTTT; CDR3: CSAAWGPGTEAFF
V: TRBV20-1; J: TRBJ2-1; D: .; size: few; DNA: TGCAGTGTTAGCTTTGGTAACTGGGGCTACAATGAGCAGTTCTTC; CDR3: CSVSFGNWGYNEQFF
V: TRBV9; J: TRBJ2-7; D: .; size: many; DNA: TGTGCCAGCAGCGTTAGTCAGGGCTCCTACGAGCAGTACTTC; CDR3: CASSVSQGSYEQYF
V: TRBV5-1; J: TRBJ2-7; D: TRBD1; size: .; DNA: TGCGCCAGCAGCTTAGACGGACAGGGCAGCTCCTACGAGCAGTACTTC; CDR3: CASSLDGQGSSYEQYF
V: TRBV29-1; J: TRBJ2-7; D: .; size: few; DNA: TGCAGCGTTGAAGATTTATCCCGCGAGCAGTACTTC; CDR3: CSVEDLSREQYF
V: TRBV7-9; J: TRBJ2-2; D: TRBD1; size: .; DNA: TGTGCCAGCAGCCGGACAGGGGTGAACACCGGGGAGCTGTTTTTT; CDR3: CASSRTGVNTGELFF
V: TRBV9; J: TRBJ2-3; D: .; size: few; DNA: TGTGCCAGCAGCAGCAGAGGAGTCGGAGATACGCAGTATTTT; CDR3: CASSSRGVGDTQYF
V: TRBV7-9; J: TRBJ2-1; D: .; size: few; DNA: TGTGCCAGCAGCCCGAGACTGGGGAGCTCCTACAATGAGCAGTTCTTC; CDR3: CASSPRLGSSYNEQFF
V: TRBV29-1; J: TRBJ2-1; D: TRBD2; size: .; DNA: TGCAGCGTTGACGGACTAGCGGGATCCTACAATGAGCAGTTCTTC; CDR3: CSVDGLAGSYNEQFF
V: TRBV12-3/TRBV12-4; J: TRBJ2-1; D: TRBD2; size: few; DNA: TGTGCCAGCAGCAGCCTCAGACTAGCGGGAGACAATGAGCAGTTCTTC; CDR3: CASSSLRLAGDNEQFF
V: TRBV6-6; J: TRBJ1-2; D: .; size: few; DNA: TGTGCCAGCAGAACGCCTTCGGGGGCAGGGTATGGCTACACCTTC; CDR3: CASRTPSGAGYGYTF
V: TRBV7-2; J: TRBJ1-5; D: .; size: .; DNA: TGTGCCAGCAGCTACTTAGTAGGGACACCACGAGGAAATCAGCCCCAGCATTTT; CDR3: CASSYLVGTPRGNQPQHF
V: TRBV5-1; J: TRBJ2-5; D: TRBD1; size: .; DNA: TGCGCCAGCAGCTCACTGACAGGGGGGGAAGAGACCCAGTACTTC; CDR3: CASSSLTGGEETQYF
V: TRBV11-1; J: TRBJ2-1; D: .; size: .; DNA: TGTGCCAGCAGCTTAGATGGACTACAGGGAGATGAGCAGTTCTTC; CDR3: CASSLDGLQGDEQFF
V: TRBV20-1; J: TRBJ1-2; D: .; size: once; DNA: TGCAGTGCTCCGGACAGCACCCAGGGCAGAACTAACTATGGCTACACCTTC; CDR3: CSAPDSTQGRTNYGYTF
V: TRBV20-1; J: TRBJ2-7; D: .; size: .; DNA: TGCAGTGCTAGCGTGGCGGCCCCTTACGAGCAGTACTTC; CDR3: CSASVAAPYEQYF
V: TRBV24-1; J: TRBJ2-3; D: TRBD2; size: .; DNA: TGCGCCACCAGTGAGGGGAGCGGGAGACCGACCACAGATACGCAGTATTTT; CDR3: CATSEGSGRPTTDTQYF
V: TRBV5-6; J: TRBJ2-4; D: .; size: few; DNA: TGTGCCAGCAGCTTGGGGCCAGGAGAAAACATTCAGTACTTC; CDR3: CASSLGPGENIQYF
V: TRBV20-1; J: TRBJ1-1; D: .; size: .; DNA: TGCAGTGCTCCCCAAAACGGGAATCCGGGCACTGAAGCTTTCTTT; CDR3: CSAPQNGNPGTEAFF
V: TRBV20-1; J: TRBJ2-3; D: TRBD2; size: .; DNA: TGCAGTGCTAGAGATGGAACCGCGACTAGCGGGAGGGTGGTAGATACGCAGTATTTT; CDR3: CSARDGTATSGRVVDTQYF
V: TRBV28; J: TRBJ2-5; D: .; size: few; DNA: TGTGCCAGTGTAGCCCCGAAGGGAGAGACCCAGTACTTC; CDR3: CASVAPKGETQYF
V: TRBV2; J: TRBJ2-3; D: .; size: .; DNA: TGTGCCAGCAGTGAATCGGGCAACCGGGGAGATACGCAGTATTTT; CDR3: CASSESGNRGDTQYF
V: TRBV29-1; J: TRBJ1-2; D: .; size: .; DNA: TGCAGCGTAGAGCCCGGGCGGAGATATGGCTACACCTTC; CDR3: CSVEPGRRYGYTF
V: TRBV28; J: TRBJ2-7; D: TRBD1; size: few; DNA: TGTGCCTCCAGTGGGGGGACAGGTGATGTAGAGCAGTACTTC; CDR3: CASSGGTGDVEQYF
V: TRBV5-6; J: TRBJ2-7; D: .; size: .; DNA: TGTGCCAGCAGCTTCCCAGGGACGGTCGCCAACGAGCAGTACTTC; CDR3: CASSFPGTVANEQYF